One sample yielded the 28 T cell receptor beta chains listed below, sequenced in a study of T-cell memory formation after mild COVID-19. TCRdb reprocessed the 5' RACE reads via MiXCR and lists one record per CDR3 protein. Of roughly 170,000 distinct CDR3 sequences listed, around 21% are singletons. Sequencing was done on a sample of PBMCs or a T cell subset sorted from them (not recorded which). These TCRs come from an adult woman who had mild COVID-19 (a few samples of this study predate the infection). Cell type and time point are not known.

This chain links TRBV5-6 with TRBJ2-2; D remains ambiguous. The V and J ends lost 4 bases and 11 bases respectively, with 3 bases between them. The CDR3 spans 9 residues. Looked up from germline, CDR1 is SGHDT and CDR2 is YYEEEE. The chain's CDR3 is CASSHELFF. CDR3 DNA: TGTGCCAGCAGCCACGAGCTGTTTTTT.

This clonotype showed up just a few times. This rearrangement joins TRBV7-9 to TRBJ1-2; D ambiguous. The germline gives CDR1 SEHNR, CDR2 FQNEAQ (reference sequence). CDR3 length: 15 amino acids. Trimming took 3 bases from V and 2 from J, leaving 13 bases between them. CDR3: CASSFTATENYGYTF. CDR3 in DNA: TGTGCCAGCAGCTTCACCGCAACAGAGAACTATGGCTACACCTTC.

This chain connects TRBV24-1 to TRBJ2-1, with TRBD2 matching over 10 bases. Trimming cost V 0 bases and J 8 bases; bases outside gene matches: 6. The CDR3 is made up of 16 amino acids. Germline CDR1 reads KGHDR; CDR2 reads SFDVKD. The CDR3 is CATSDLERGGGDEQFF. Here the CDR3 DNA reads TGTGCCACCAGTGATTTGGAGCGGGGGGGCGGCGATGAGCAGTTCTTC.

This clonotype was seen only a few times. J is TRBJ2-3 and V is TRBV12-3 or TRBV12-4; the D is unclear. The CDR3 sequence is 14 residues long. The V end lost 2 bases, the J end lost 4 bases, and 10 bases lay between the germline ends. CDR3 sequence: CASSLTWGSDTQYF. The CDR3 region has the DNA TGTGCCAGCAGTTTAACGTGGGGATCAGATACGCAGTATTTT.

The CDR3 DNA sequence: TGCAGCGTTGTAGGCGGGGGGGCATCCTACAATGAGCAGTTCTTC. Its protein product is CSVVGGGASYNEQFF. The J gene is TRBJ2-1, the V gene TRBV29-1; 9 positions agree with TRBD2. Germline values: CDR1 SQVTM, CDR2 ANQGSEA. V dropped 4 bases and J dropped 1; count of bases not matched to a gene: 5. The CDR3 loop spans 15 amino acids.

The table lists this clonotype with many counts. The J gene is TRBJ1-1, the V gene TRBV5-1, with TRBD1 matching over 8 bases. Germline values: CDR1 SGHRS, CDR2 YFSETQ. J was trimmed by 4 bases and V by 0 bases; bases with no gene match: 2. This CDR3 is 14 amino acids long. The chain's CDR3 is CASSLGQGTTEAFF. For the CDR3, the DNA is TGCGCCAGCAGCTTGGGACAGGGGACCACTGAAGCTTTCTTT.

This clonotype came up a few times. The gene calls are TRBV4-1 and TRBJ2-3; D tentatively fits TRBD1 or TRBD2 (5 bases each). The CDR3 totals 16 residues. Trimming took off 4 bases at V and 0 bases at J, with 14 bases between the two ends. The germline gives CDR1 MGHRA, CDR2 YSYEKL. The CDR3 sequence: CASSLSPGPSTDTQYF. In DNA, the CDR3 is TGCGCCAGCAGCCTCTCCCCGGGACCTAGCACAGATACGCAGTATTTT.

A few counts support this clonotype. The chain couples TRBV19 to TRBJ1-2; D remains unclear. CDR3 length equals 13 residues. Per germline, CDR1 LNHDA and CDR2 SQIVND (reference sequence). The ends were cut back, 7 bases at V and 1 base at J, with 10 bases in the middle. The CDR3 sequence: CASKEAGNYGYTF. The CDR3 coding sequence is TGTGCCAGTAAAGAAGCGGGTAACTATGGCTACACCTTC.

The chain combines TRBV27 with TRBJ1-5, with a tentative D call TRBD1 (5 bases). This CDR3 has 17 amino acids. With 0 bases removed from V and 5 bases from J, the gap between germline ends came to 17 bases. The V gene's germline CDR1 is MNHEY and CDR2 SMNVEV (reference sequence). As DNA, the CDR3 is TGTGCCAGCAGTTTATCGGGGGGGGGGACGCCCCATCAGCCCCAGCATTTT. The encoded protein is CASSLSGGGTPHQPQHF.

The chain is built from TRBV6-5 and TRBJ2-2; TRBD1 matches 7 bases. CDR3 length: 15 residues. Germline assignment: CDR1 MNHEY and CDR2 SVGAGI. V dropped 2 bases and J dropped 3; count of bases not matched to a gene: 3. The CDR3 nucleotides are TGTGCCAGCAGTTACATAGGGGGCGACACCGGGGAGCTGTTTTTT. It specifies CASSYIGGDTGELFF.

The sample holds a few counts of this clonotype. The chain joins TRBV29-1 to TRBJ2-4; D not resolved. The ends were cut back, 7 bases at V and 2 bases at J, with 12 bases in the middle. Germline V gene sequence: CDR1 SQVTM, CDR2 ANQGSEA. The CDR3 has 13 residues. CDR3 region: CSALPSSKNIQYF. CDR3 bases: TGCAGCGCCCTACCCTCGTCCAAAAACATTCAGTACTTC.

This clonotype was observed a handful of times. J is TRBJ2-1 and V is TRBV7-8; 8 bases match TRBD2. J gave up 7 bases and V 5 bases, and 10 bases lay outside the gene matches. This CDR3 region has 15 residues. CDR1 is SGHVS and CDR2 is FQNEAQ in the germline V gene. The CDR3 sequence: CASSPLNSGDNEQFF. For the CDR3, the DNA is TGTGCCAGCAGCCCCCTGAATAGCGGGGATAATGAGCAGTTCTTC.

The chain recombines TRBV10-3 with TRBJ2-3, with D hard to call. V was clipped by 6 bases and J by 0 bases, with 10 bases between them. CDR1 is ENHRY and CDR2 is SYGVKD in the germline V gene. The CDR3 is made up of 14 amino acids. CDR3 bases: TGTGCCATCAGCCGTGACGGTAGCACAGATACGCAGTATTTT. Translated: CAISRDGSTDTQYF.

The CDR3 region has the DNA TGTGCCAGCAGCGTATTCTCAGCGGGAGGGCCTCACAATGAGCAGTTCTTC. Residues: CASSVFSAGGPHNEQFF. This chain links TRBV9 with TRBJ2-1, with 10 bases fitting TRBD2. Germline V gives CDR1 SGDLS, CDR2 YYNGEE. J lost 5 bases, V lost 1 base, and 9 bases had no gene match. The CDR3 spans 17 residues.

This clonotype was seen more than once but under ten times. This chain uses TRBV7-8 with TRBJ1-1; 11 bases fit TRBD1. The CDR3 covers 14 residues. J was trimmed by 4 bases and V by 5 bases; bases with no gene match: 3. Germline V gives CDR1 SGHVS, CDR2 FQNEAQ. The DNA for the CDR3 is TGTGCCAGCAGCGCCGGGACAGGGGGCACTGAAGCTTTCTTT. Amino acids: CASSAGTGGTEAFF.

This clonotype turned up a few times. The chain is built from TRBV10-3 and TRBJ2-7, with D possibly being TRBD1 or TRBD2 (5 bases each). V was trimmed by 0 bases and J by 0 bases, leaving 9 bases between them. The germline V gene encodes CDR1 ENHRY and CDR2 SYGVKD. The CDR3 consists of 15 residues. The CDR3 loop reads CAISESVGASYEQYF. As DNA, the CDR3 is TGTGCCATCAGTGAGTCTGTCGGGGCCTCCTACGAGCAGTACTTC.

The table lists this clonotype with a few counts. The chain combines TRBV5-5 with TRBJ2-3, with 10 positions matching TRBD2. Germline V gives CDR1 SGHKS, CDR2 YYEKEE (reference sequence). CDR3 length equals 16 residues. V was pared by 2 bases and J by 0 bases, with 3 bases of the junction left unmatched. The chain's CDR3 is CASSFVSGGSTDTQYF. DNA for the CDR3: TGTGCCAGCAGCTTCGTTAGCGGGGGGAGCACAGATACGCAGTATTTT.

This clonotype came up a few times. The rearrangement joins TRBV6-5 to TRBJ2-7; 8 positions match TRBD2. Germline V gene lookup returns CDR1 MNHEY and CDR2 SVGAGI. J gave up 4 bases and V 5 bases, and 7 bases lay outside the gene matches. The CDR3 loop spans 14 amino acids. CDR3 nucleotide sequence: TGTGCCAGCAGTCCCCGGGGGGGGAAATACGAGCAGTACTTC. Protein product: CASSPRGGKYEQYF.

This clonotype counts as medium-sized (0.01 to 0.1%). This CDR3 reads CSPRDSGAVASYNEQFF. DNA for the CDR3: TGCAGTCCAAGGGACTCGGGGGCCGTTGCCTCCTACAATGAGCAGTTCTTC. The genes are TRBV20-1 and TRBJ2-1; possibly TRBD1 or TRBD2 for D (6 bases each). Germline V gene sequence: CDR1 DFQATT, CDR2 SNEGSKA (reference sequence). The length of the CDR3 is 17 residues. Trimming took 8 bases from V and 0 from J, leaving 23 bases between them.

The chain employs TRBV4-1 and TRBJ2-1, with TRBD2 identical over 9 bases. Germline values: CDR1 MGHRA, CDR2 YSYEKL. J gave up 4 bases and V 1 base, and 2 bases lay outside the gene matches. The CDR3 has 15 residues. CDR3 coding DNA: TGCGCCAGCAGCCAAGCTCTAGCGGGGTACAATGAGCAGTTCTTC. Translation gives CASSQALAGYNEQFF.

This clonotype turned up a few times. The genes are TRBV15 and TRBJ1-3; D is unclear. The CDR3 loop spans 15 amino acids. V lost 0 bases, J lost 0 bases, and 6 bases lay in between. Germline loops: CDR1 LNHNV, CDR2 YYDKDF (reference sequence). This CDR3 is CATSRDRSSGNTIYF. The CDR3, as DNA: TGTGCCACCAGCAGAGACAGGAGCTCTGGAAACACCATATATTTT.

Written as DNA, the CDR3 is TGTGCCAGCAGTTCCCTTAGGGGCCTAATGAACACTGAAGCTTTCTTT. Amino acid sequence: CASSSLRGLMNTEAFF. The genes are TRBV28 and TRBJ1-1, with a tentative D call TRBD1 (5 bases). The CDR3 is 16 amino acids. The V gene lost 4 bases and the J gene lost 0 bases, with 15 bases spanning the gap. Germline loops: CDR1 MDHEN, CDR2 SYDVKM.

The chain has TRBV5-4 and TRBJ2-3; TRBD2 matches 9 bases. The length of the CDR3 is 16 residues. V was clipped by 1 base and J by 2 bases; unmatched bases: 5. Germline CDR1 reads SGHNT; CDR2 reads YYREEE (reference sequence). This chain's CDR3 is CASSLLIAGATDTQYF. CDR3 nucleotide sequence: TGTGCCAGCAGCTTGTTGATAGCGGGGGCCACAGATACGCAGTATTTT.

This clonotype has a handful of counts. This chain connects TRBV12-3 or TRBV12-4 to TRBJ1-1; a possible D gene is TRBD1 (5 bases). The CDR3 is 12 residues long. V dropped 6 bases and J dropped 4 bases, with 9 bases sitting between them. CDR3 bases: TGTGCCAGCAGCTCGGGGACCACTGAAGCTTTCTTT. Its translation is CASSSGTTEAFF.

The V call is TRBV6-5, the J call TRBJ2-2; 7 bases align to TRBD1. J lost 5 bases, V lost 6 bases, and 9 bases had no gene match. The CDR3 covers 15 residues. CDR1 and CDR2 (germline): MNHEY, SVGAGI. CDR3 in amino acids: CASRPQGDGTGELFF. The CDR3 DNA reads as TGTGCCAGCAGACCTCAGGGGGACGGGACCGGGGAGCTGTTTTTT.

The chain recombines TRBV7-8 with TRBJ1-5; the D is unclear. Germline V gene lookup returns CDR1 SGHVS and CDR2 FQNEAQ. CDR3 length: 15 amino acids. Trimming took off 1 base at V and 2 bases at J, with 9 bases between the two ends. CDR3 in amino acids: CASSLGVSGNQPQHF. Here the CDR3 DNA reads TGTGCCAGCAGCTTAGGCGTCTCCGGCAATCAGCCCCAGCATTTT. The whole variable domain, remainder taken from reference TRBV7-8 and TRBJ1-5, is GAGVSQSPRYKVAKRGQDVALRCDPISGHVSLFWYQQALGQGPEFLTYFQNEAQLDKSGLPSDRFFAERPEGSVSTLKIQRTQQEDSAVYLCASSLGVSGNQPQHFGDGTRLSIL.

V usage is TRBV24-1 and J usage is TRBJ1-1, with D hard to call. CDR3 length equals 13 residues. Between the trimmed V and J ends, which lost 5 bases and 1 base, there was a span of 7 bases. The germline V gene has CDR1 KGHDR and CDR2 SFDVKD. The CDR3 spells CATSVATNTEAFF. Written as DNA, the CDR3 is TGTGCCACCAGTGTAGCCACGAACACTGAAGCTTTCTTT.

This clonotype has just a few counts. The chain joins TRBV5-1 to TRBJ2-1, with 9 bases fitting TRBD1. CDR1 SGHRS and CDR2 YFSETQ come from the germline V gene. V lost 2 bases and J lost 10; bases outside the gene matches: 10. This CDR3 is 15 amino acids long. The CDR3 sequence is CASSFGTGWEGEQFF. CDR3 bases: TGCGCCAGCAGCTTTGGGACAGGGTGGGAAGGCGAGCAGTTCTTC.